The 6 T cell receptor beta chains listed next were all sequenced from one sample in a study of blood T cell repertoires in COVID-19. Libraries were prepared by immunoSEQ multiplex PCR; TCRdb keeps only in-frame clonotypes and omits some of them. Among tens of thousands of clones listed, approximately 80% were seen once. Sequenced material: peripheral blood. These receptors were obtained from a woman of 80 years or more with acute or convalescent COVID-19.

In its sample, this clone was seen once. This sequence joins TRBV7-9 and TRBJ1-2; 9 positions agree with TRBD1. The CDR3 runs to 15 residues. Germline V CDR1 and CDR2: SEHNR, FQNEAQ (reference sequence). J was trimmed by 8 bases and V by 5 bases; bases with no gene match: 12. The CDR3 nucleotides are TGTGCCAGCAGCCCCGGATGGGACAGGGTGACCGGCTACACCTTC. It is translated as CASSPGWDRVTGYTF.

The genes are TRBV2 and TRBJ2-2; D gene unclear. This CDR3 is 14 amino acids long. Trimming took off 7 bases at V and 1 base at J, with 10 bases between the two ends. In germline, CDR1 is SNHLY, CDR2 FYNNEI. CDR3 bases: TGTGCCAGCACAGGCGACAAGAACACCGGGGAGCTGTTTTTT. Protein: CASTGDKNTGELFF.

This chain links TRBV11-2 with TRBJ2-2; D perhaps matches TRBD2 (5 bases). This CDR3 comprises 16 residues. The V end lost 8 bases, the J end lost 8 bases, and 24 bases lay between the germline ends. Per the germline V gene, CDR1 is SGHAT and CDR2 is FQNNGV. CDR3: CASVRSATGSRGELFF. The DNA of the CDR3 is TGTGCCAGCGTCCGGAGCGCGACGGGATCTAGGGGGGAGCTGTTTTTT.

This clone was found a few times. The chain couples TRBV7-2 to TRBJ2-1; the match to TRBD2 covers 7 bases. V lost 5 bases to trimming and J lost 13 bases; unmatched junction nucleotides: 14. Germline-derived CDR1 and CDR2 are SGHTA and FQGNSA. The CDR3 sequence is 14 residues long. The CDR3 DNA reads TGTGCCAGCAGCCTGAACCCAATTACTAGCGTACAGTTCTTC. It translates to CASSLNPITSVQFF.

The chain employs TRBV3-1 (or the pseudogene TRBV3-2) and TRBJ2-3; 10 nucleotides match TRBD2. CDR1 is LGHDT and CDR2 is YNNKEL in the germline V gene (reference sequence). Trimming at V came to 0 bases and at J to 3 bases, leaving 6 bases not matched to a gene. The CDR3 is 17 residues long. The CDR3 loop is CASSQDLLAGRTDTQYF. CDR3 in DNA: TGTGCCAGCAGCCAAGATTTACTAGCGGGGCGGACAGATACGCAGTATTTT.

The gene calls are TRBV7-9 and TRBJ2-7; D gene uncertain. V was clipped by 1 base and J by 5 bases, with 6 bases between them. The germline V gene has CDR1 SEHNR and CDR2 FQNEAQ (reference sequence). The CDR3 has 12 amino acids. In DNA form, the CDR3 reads TGTGCCAGCAGCTTAGTCGTCCACGAGCAGTACTTC. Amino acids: CASSLVVHEQYF.